This entry describes one TCR beta chain. Its antigen specificity is not known. Base-call qualities are not available, and no considerably larger clone is one nucleotide away. The entry originates in a study of graft-versus-host responses after intestinal transplantation (dated by TCRdb to the early 2020s). In terms of the full investigation: The transplants that recipients got were multivisceral, liver-intestinal, or isolated intestinal. Every recipient was given anti-thymocyte globulin induction, followed by roughly 3 years of maintenance tacrolimus and steroids. To identify alloreactive clones, pre-transplant mixed lymphocyte reaction products were sequenced and then compared with unstimulated pre-transplant donor and recipient T cells. Rather than going through the commercial service, samples from a few later patients were sequenced in-house on an Illumina MiSeq and processed with MiXCR. Of the 20 to 25 intestinal transplant recipients enrolled in the cohort, one of whom was a retransplant, 3 patients without pretransplant specimens were excluded. After intestinal transplantation, graft-versus-host and host-versus-graft alloreactive T cell clones in the graft, circulation and bone marrow were tracked using bulk TCR-beta CDR3 sequencing. A peak of at least 4% donor T cells among recipient peripheral blood mononuclear cells was the definition used for donor T cell macrochimerism. Study-wide findings and limitations: The conclusions were limited by the relatively low number and heterogeneity of the intestinal transplant patients. Patients with donor T cell macrochimerism had high GvH to HvG T cell clonal ratios in their allografts. GvH clones turned up in recipient bone marrow, with some appearing earlier in ileal mucosa or blood, a pattern consistent with an intestinal mucosal origin. Peak levels of circulating GvH clones were associated with declines in HvG clones early after transplant.

Including cysteine and phenylalanine, the CDR3 has 15 amino acids. The kept DNA is CDR3 alone, 45 bases in frame from the first base. As encoded in the germline V gene, CDR1 is SGHTA while CDR2 is FQGTGA. The V end gives up 3 bases and the J end 6 bases, leaving 2 bases in the junction not matched to a gene. The time point label of this sample denotes: cells obtained before transplantation from donor or recipient. CD3+CD4+ and CD3+CD8+ populations were FACS-sorted from unstimulated pre-transplant donor and recipient cells taken from spleen or lymph nodes. Library prep was done by the immunoSEQ multiplex PCR assay. In most patients, genomic DNA was isolated using the Qiagen DNeasy Blood and Tissue Kit and sent frozen to Adaptive Biotechnologies for TCR sequencing. For most patients, genomic DNA was subjected to high-throughput TCR-beta CDR3 sequencing by Adaptive Biotechnologies. The published analysis was carried out like this. TCR sequencing data were retrieved from Adaptive's ImmunoSEQ software for 15 to 20 patients, whereas three other patients were processed with MiXCR and VDJtools. To correct CD4 versus CD8 sorting errors, any sequence found in both subsets at a frequency ratio below 5:1 was removed. CDR3 nucleotide sequences shared between donor and recipient were removed because the origin of such sequences could not be assigned. To be classed as alloreactive, a clone needed at least 2-fold expansion over unstimulated cells and a minimum CFSE-low frequency of 0.002% (template counts) or 0.001% (read counts). Mappable clones were those detected in sequenced pre-transplant spleen, lymph node, or MLR CFSE-low populations of the donor or recipient. The cumulative frequency of alloreactive clones was calculated as a percentage of all sequences, weighted by copy number. Sourced from immuneACCESS, this table was stored by TCRdb with only in-frame sequences that have V and J called. A share of the clones is absent; for the studies checked, an unresolved V gene accounts for under half, and the remainder has no known explanation. The V and J calls and clone size are taken from that table; D and trimming were inferred from the DNA. The sample contains more than 95,000 clones, over 75% of them found a single time. The ten biggest clones cover about 0.18% of the sample.

The specimen was unstimulated CD4+ T cells sorted from spleen or lymph node cells, collected before intestinal transplant. This chain is built from TRBV7-3 and TRBJ2-2; TRBD2 agrees with 12 junctional bases. The receptor was derived from a human donor who received an intestinal transplant. The DNA is as follows: TGTGCCAGCAGCTTTGGACTAGCGGGACCCGGGGAGCTGTTTTTT. Its protein product is CASSFGLAGPGELFF.